A single sample is the source of the 29 T cell receptor beta chains below, sequenced in a study of blood T cell repertoires in COVID-19. Assay used: immunoSEQ multiplex PCR; TCRdb lists only in-frame clones, some missing. The sample includes roughly 520,000 clones, approximately 90% of them seen just once. The sequenced sample was PBMCs or T cells enriched from blood (not recorded which). Every receptor here comes from a woman aged 40 to 50 who had recovered from COVID-19.

The chain links TRBV29-1 to TRBJ2-5, with D tentatively TRBD2 (7 bases). V lost 4 bases and J lost 1, with 13 bases in between. The CDR3 has 14 residues. Germline-derived CDR1 and CDR2 are SQVTM and ANQGSEA. This CDR3 is CSVGPGGIQETQYF. The CDR3 nucleotides read TGCAGCGTTGGCCCGGGGGGCATCCAAGAGACCCAGTACTTC. Drawing the rest from reference TRBV29-1 and TRBJ2-5, the complete variable domain is SAVISQKPSRDICQRGTSLTIQCQVDSQVTMMFWYRQQPGQSLTLIATANQGSEATYESGFVIDKFPISRPNLTFSTLTVSNMSPEDSSIYLCSVGPGGIQETQYFGPGTRLLVL.

The chain employs TRBV28 and TRBJ1-1, with D uncertain. Germline CDR1 MDHEN, CDR2 SYDVKM. CDR3 length equals 13 residues. Trimming took off 3 bases at V and 5 bases at J, with 10 bases between the two ends. In DNA form, the CDR3 reads TGTGCCAGCAGTTTTGGTCAAGCTACTGAAGCTTTCTTT. Its protein product is CASSFGQATEAFF.

V is TRBV6-6 and J is TRBJ1-4; D is uncertain. This CDR3 is built from 16 residues. CDR1 and CDR2 from the germline V gene are MNHNY and SVGAGI (reference sequence). Trimming stripped 6 bases from V and 0 bases from J, with 14 bases between. The CDR3 nucleotides read TGTGCCAGCAGCCCCCGAGACGGAGCAACTAATGAAAAACTGTTTTTT. Translating gives CASSPRDGATNEKLFF.

The chain is built from TRBV7-2 and TRBJ2-7; TRBD2 is a possible D gene (5 bases). From germline, CDR1 is SGHTA and CDR2 FQGNSA. With 2 bases removed from V and 2 bases from J, the gap between germline ends came to 7 bases. CDR3 length: 13 amino acids. This chain's CDR3 is CASSLSGTYEQYF. The CDR3 DNA follows: TGTGCCAGCAGCTTATCCGGGACCTACGAGCAGTACTTC.

The V and J genes are TRBV7-9 and TRBJ1-1; TRBD1 agrees at 8 bases. Germline lookup yields CDR1 SEHNR and CDR2 FQNEAQ (reference sequence). Unmatched junction bases numbered 10, after V lost 4 bases and J lost 3 bases. The CDR3 totals 16 residues. The CDR3 DNA follows: TGTGCCAGCAGCTCCCGGGCAGGGGGCCCGGACACTGAAGCTTTCTTT. This sequence encodes CASSSRAGGPDTEAFF.

This chain connects TRBV5-1 to TRBJ2-3, with 11 positions matching TRBD2. The trim removed 5 bases at V and 4 bases at J, leaving 6 bases unmatched. The germline CDR1 and CDR2 sequences are SGHRS and YFSETQ. The CDR3 is 15 residues long. The CDR3 loop is CASRLAGGPPDTQYF. The CDR3 nucleotides are TGCGCCAGCAGGTTAGCGGGAGGGCCCCCAGATACGCAGTATTTT.

This chain links TRBV4-3 with TRBJ2-3, with a tentative D call TRBD1 (6 bases). The CDR3 covers 16 residues. Germline V CDR1 and CDR2: LGHNA, YSLEER. V lost 3 bases, J lost 0 bases, and 13 bases lay in between. The CDR3, as DNA: TGCGCCAGCAGCCAGCAATGGGGGCCCAGCACAGATACGCAGTATTTT. This codes for CASSQQWGPSTDTQYF.

The table lists this clone with a count of one. The V call is TRBV9, the J call TRBJ1-4, with D hard to call. V dropped 0 bases and J dropped 8 bases, with 11 bases sitting between them. Germline values: CDR1 SGDLS, CDR2 YYNGEE. The CDR3 is 14 amino acids. The DNA of the CDR3 is TGTGCCAGCAGCGTAGCTTGGGAGAAGGAAAAACTGTTTTTT. Translation: CASSVAWEKEKLFF.

J is TRBJ1-6 and V is TRBV20-1; 9 bases agree with TRBD1. The germline gives CDR1 DFQATT, CDR2 SNEGSKA (reference sequence). The CDR3 runs to 14 residues. V gave up 3 bases and J gave up 7 bases; unmatched junction bases: 4. CDR3 protein: CSASGTGSNSPLHF. CDR3 DNA sequence: TGCAGTGCTAGTGGGACAGGGTCAAATTCACCCCTCCACTTT.

This clone has just a few counts. The chain couples TRBV11-2 to TRBJ1-1; the D gene is possibly TRBD1 (6 bases). The V and J ends lost 5 bases and 6 bases respectively, with 19 bases between them. Germline loops: CDR1 SGHAT, CDR2 FQNNGV. The CDR3 sequence is 15 residues long. CDR3 region: CASSPPAGRGAEAFF. CDR3 sequence (DNA): TGTGCCAGCAGCCCACCGGCAGGCAGGGGCGCTGAAGCTTTCTTT.

V gene TRBV9 combines with J gene TRBJ2-5; 7 positions match TRBD2. CDR1 and CDR2 from the germline V gene are SGDLS and YYNGEE. The CDR3 is 14 residues long. V gave up 2 bases and J gave up 0 bases; unmatched junction bases: 1. The CDR3 protein is CASSVGGYQETQYF. The DNA for the CDR3 is TGTGCCAGCAGCGTGGGGGGGTACCAAGAGACCCAGTACTTC. Based on the CDR3 plus reference TRBV9 and TRBJ2-5, the full variable domain is DSGVTQTPKHLITATGQRVTLRCSPRSGDLSVYWYQQSLDQGLQFLIQYYNGEERAKGNILERFSAQQFPDLHSELNLSSLELGDSALYFCASSVGGYQETQYFGPGTRLLVL.

The rearrangement links TRBV7-2 to TRBJ2-7; 10 bases line up with TRBD2. The CDR3 runs to 16 residues. The trim removed 6 bases at V and 4 bases at J, leaving 12 bases unmatched. From germline, CDR1 is SGHTA and CDR2 FQGNSA. CDR3 DNA: TGTGCCAGCAGACTCGTTCCTAGCGGGAGTGTGTACGAGCAGTACTTC. Its protein is CASRLVPSGSVYEQYF.

CDR3 loop: CASSPPAGNTEAFF. The CDR3 DNA reads as TGTGCCAGCTCACCTCCTGCGGGCAACACTGAAGCTTTCTTT. The chain joins TRBV18 to TRBJ1-1; D gene uncertain. The CDR3 extends over 14 amino acids. V was trimmed by 3 bases and J by 2 bases, leaving 10 bases between them. Germline loops: CDR1 KGHSH, CDR2 LQKENI.

The gene calls are TRBV9 and TRBJ1-6, with a weak D call TRBD1 (6 bases). V dropped 3 bases and J dropped 0 bases, with 28 bases sitting between them. The CDR3 runs to 22 residues. Per germline, CDR1 SGDLS and CDR2 YYNGEE. The DNA of the CDR3 is TGTGCCAGCAGCGCATGGGATGTGGGGGCTTCGTTACTTTACTCCTATAATTCACCCCTCCACTTT. Its protein product is CASSAWDVGASLLYSYNSPLHF.

The rearrangement uses TRBV7-9 and TRBJ2-7; 13 positions match TRBD2. Germline assignment: CDR1 SEHNR and CDR2 FQNEAQ (reference sequence). V shed 3 bases and J 5 bases; nucleotides not matched to a gene: 1. This CDR3 has 14 amino acids. CDR3 DNA: TGTGCCAGCAGCTTTGGGACTAGCGGGGACGAGCAGTACTTC. This encodes CASSFGTSGDEQYF.

The chain is built from TRBV5-1 and TRBJ2-5; a weak D match, TRBD1 (6 bases). This CDR3 has 14 residues. Trimming stripped 2 bases from V and 4 bases from J, with 12 bases between. Germline CDR1 and CDR2: SGHRS and YFSETQ. The CDR3 coding sequence is TGCGCCAGCAGCTTTACAGGGATGACAGAGACCCAGTACTTC. Amino acids: CASSFTGMTETQYF.

This chain links TRBV11-3 with TRBJ2-2; TRBD1 agrees at 8 bases. The CDR3 totals 14 residues. Germline CDR1 and CDR2: SGHNT and YENEEA. V lost 5 bases and J lost 5; bases outside the gene matches: 4. Here the CDR3 reads CASSAGQATGELFF. CDR3 coding DNA: TGTGCCAGCAGCGCGGGACAGGCGACCGGGGAGCTGTTTTTT.

The rearrangement joins TRBV19 to TRBJ2-3, with D possibly TRBD1 on 5 matching bases. CDR1 and CDR2 (germline): LNHDA, SQIVND (reference sequence). The V gene lost 3 bases and the J gene lost 3 bases, with 10 bases spanning the gap. The CDR3 spans 14 residues. CDR3 sequence (DNA): TGTGCCAGTAGTATCACAGGCCGAACAGATACGCAGTATTTT. It yields the protein CASSITGRTDTQYF.

V usage is TRBV20-1 and J usage is TRBJ2-7; 9 positions agree with TRBD2. J was trimmed by 0 bases and V by 3 bases; bases with no gene match: 6. Germline loops: CDR1 DFQATT, CDR2 SNEGSKA (reference sequence). The CDR3 consists of 15 residues. CDR3 amino acids: CSASSYSGSSYEQYF. The CDR3 coding sequence is TGCAGTGCTAGTTCGTATAGCGGGAGCTCCTACGAGCAGTACTTC.

V gene TRBV10-3 combines with J gene TRBJ1-5; TRBD1 matches 10 bases. CDR3 length: 17 residues. Looked up from germline, CDR1 is ENHRY and CDR2 is SYGVKD. The V gene end was trimmed by 2 bases and the J gene end by 6 bases; junction bases not matched to a gene: 10. DNA of the CDR3: TGTGCCATCAGTGAGAGCTCCGGGACAGGGGCTGGTCAGCCCCAGCATTTT. As protein: CAISESSGTGAGQPQHF.

The chain recombines TRBV3-1 (or the pseudogene TRBV3-2) with TRBJ2-1; TRBD2 aligns across 10 bases. CDR1 and CDR2 (germline): LGHDT, YNNKEL (reference sequence). The CDR3 consists of 15 residues. With V trimmed by 3 bases and J by 8 bases, 7 bases remained unmatched. CDR3 loop: CASSQRSGREDEQFF. CDR3 bases: TGTGCCAGCAGCCAGCGGAGCGGGAGGGAGGATGAGCAGTTCTTC.

The chain carries TRBV28 and TRBJ1-2, with D tentatively TRBD1 (5 bases). Per germline, CDR1 MDHEN and CDR2 SYDVKM. V gave up 4 bases and J gave up 8 bases, with 20 bases separating them. This CDR3 has 15 residues. CDR3 loop: CASSSATASLGGYTF. CDR3 nucleotide sequence: TGTGCCAGCAGTTCGGCGACAGCCTCGCTTGGGGGCTACACCTTC.

V and J are TRBV5-4 and TRBJ2-1, with 7 nucleotides matching TRBD2. There are 11 residues in the CDR3. V shed 4 bases, J shed 10 bases, and the junction held 2 bases outside the gene matches. The germline gives CDR1 SGHNT, CDR2 YYREEE (reference sequence). For the CDR3, the DNA is TGTGCCAGCAGCCTGACTAGCGAGCAGTTCTTC. Translation: CASSLTSEQFF.

This clone showed up just a few times. The chain uses TRBV29-1 and TRBJ2-1; TRBD1 might be the D (6 bases). The CDR3 sequence is 13 residues long. Trimming took 8 bases from V and 7 from J, leaving 18 bases between them. Per germline, CDR1 SQVTM and CDR2 ANQGSEA. Written as DNA, the CDR3 is TGCAGCTCTGGACAGTTGAAGGCTAATGAGCAGTTCTTC. Residues: CSSGQLKANEQFF.

For this clone: Other DNA sequences within the sample encode an identical CDR3. This chain joins TRBV24-1 and TRBJ1-1, with no clear D. V was trimmed by 4 bases and J by 6 bases, leaving 11 bases between them. CDR1 and CDR2 (germline): KGHDR, SFDVKD. This CDR3 is 13 amino acids long. The CDR3 DNA follows: TGTGCCACCAGTGACCCCGCACGGGCTGAAGCTTTCTTT. Translation: CATSDPARAEAFF.

The V call is TRBV13, the J call TRBJ2-1; 11 nucleotides align to TRBD2. Germline trimming cut 5 bases from V and 8 bases from J; bases unmatched to any gene: 8. The CDR3 has 15 residues. Germline V lookup: CDR1 PRHDT, CDR2 FYEKMQ (reference sequence). This CDR3 reads CASSPPGTSGDEQFF. CDR3 nucleotide sequence: TGTGCCAGCAGCCCGCCCGGGACTAGCGGCGATGAGCAGTTCTTC.

This chain connects TRBV5-4 to TRBJ2-1; 7 bases are shared with TRBD2. V was clipped by 4 bases and J by 7 bases; unmatched bases: 11. The CDR3 length is 15 residues. Germline CDR1 reads SGHNT; CDR2 reads YYREEE (reference sequence). The chain's CDR3 is CASSPPGGPRNEQFF. The CDR3, as DNA: TGTGCCAGCAGCCCTCCGGGGGGACCGCGGAATGAGCAGTTCTTC.

The V and J genes are TRBV10-3 and TRBJ2-3, with unresolved D. Per the germline V gene, CDR1 is ENHRY and CDR2 is SYGVKD. There are 13 residues in the CDR3. Trimming took off 0 bases at V and 6 bases at J, with 7 bases between the two ends. This CDR3 reads CAISESRGDTQYF. The CDR3 DNA reads TGTGCCATCAGTGAGTCTAGAGGCGATACGCAGTATTTT.

This chain links TRBV11-2 with TRBJ1-2; no clear D. V dropped 2 bases and J dropped 0 bases, with 13 bases sitting between them. The germline gives CDR1 SGHAT, CDR2 FQNNGV. This CDR3 region has 16 residues. Here the CDR3 DNA reads TGTGCCAGCAGCTTAACTTCGCCGGTATCTAACTATGGCTACACCTTC. This codes for CASSLTSPVSNYGYTF.